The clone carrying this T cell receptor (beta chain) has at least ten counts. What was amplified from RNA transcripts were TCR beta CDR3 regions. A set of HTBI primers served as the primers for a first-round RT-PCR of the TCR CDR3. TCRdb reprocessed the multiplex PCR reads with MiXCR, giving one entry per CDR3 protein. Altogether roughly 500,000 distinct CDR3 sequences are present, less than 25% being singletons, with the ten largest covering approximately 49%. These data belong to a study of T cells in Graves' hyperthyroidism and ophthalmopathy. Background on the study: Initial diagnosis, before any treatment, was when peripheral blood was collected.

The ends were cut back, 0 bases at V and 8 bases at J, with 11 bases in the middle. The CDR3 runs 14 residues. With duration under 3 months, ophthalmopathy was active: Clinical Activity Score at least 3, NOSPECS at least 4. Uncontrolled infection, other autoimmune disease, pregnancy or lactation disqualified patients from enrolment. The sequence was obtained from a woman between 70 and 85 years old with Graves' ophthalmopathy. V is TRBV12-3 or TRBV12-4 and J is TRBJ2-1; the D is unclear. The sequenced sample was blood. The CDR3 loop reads CASSLAVSQDEQFF. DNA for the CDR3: TGTGCCAGCAGTTTAGCGGTCTCCCAGGATGAGCAGTTCTTC.